These T cell receptor beta chains were read from a single sample in a study of blood T cell repertoires in COVID-19. Profiling relied on immunoSEQ multiplex PCR, and the TCRdb table lists in-frame clones only, not all of them. The profile covers 200,000 to 250,000 clones, with 80% to 85% appearing a single time and just under 20% taken by the ten largest. Sequenced material: peripheral blood. The receptors were gathered from a man under 40 with active or convalescent COVID-19. Both conserved end residues are part of each CDR3. A D gene is named only where the DNA matches it firmly. Not every row has a clone size; where given, it reads once, few, many or a size class.

size: NA
J: TRBJ2-2
V: TRBV9
D: NA
CDR3: CASSKTGHPNTGELFF
DNA: TGTGCCAGCAGCAAGACGGGACACCCGAACACCGGGGAGCTGTTTTTT

size: NA
J: TRBJ1-2
V: TRBV9
D: TRBD1
CDR3: CASSVAPARGRTNYGYTF
DNA: TGTGCCAGCAGCGTAGCTCCTGCCAGGGGGAGAACTAACTATGGCTACACCTTC

size: once
J: TRBJ2-7
V: TRBV18
D: TRBD2
CDR3: CASSPTSGGAYEQYF
DNA: TGTGCCAGCTCGCCGACTAGCGGGGGGGCATACGAGCAGTACTTC

size: NA
J: TRBJ1-6
V: TRBV5-1
D: TRBD1
CDR3: CASSWGQGDNSPLHF
DNA: TGCGCCAGCAGCTGGGGCCAGGGGGATAATTCACCCCTCCACTTT

size: few
J: TRBJ1-6
V: TRBV15
D: NA
CDR3: CATSRDPSYSPLHF
DNA: TGTGCCACCAGCAGAGACCCCTCCTATTCACCCCTCCACTTT

size: NA
J: TRBJ1-6
V: TRBV11-2
D: TRBD1
CDR3: CASSPEGQAYNSPLHF
DNA: TGTGCCAGCAGCCCCGAGGGACAGGCGTATAATTCACCCCTCCACTTT

size: NA
J: TRBJ1-6
V: TRBV4-3
D: NA
CDR3: CASSQGEGLGSPLHF
DNA: TGCGCCAGCAGCCAAGGGGAGGGGTTGGGCTCACCCCTCCACTTT

size: NA
J: TRBJ1-2
V: TRBV4-1
D: TRBD1
CDR3: CASSQQTGAYGYTF
DNA: TGCGCCAGCAGCCAACAGACAGGGGCCTATGGCTACACCTTC

size: NA
J: TRBJ2-3
V: TRBV13
D: TRBD1
CDR3: CASSLYNRETGTASTDTQYF
DNA: TGTGCCAGCAGCCTCTATAATAGGGAGACAGGGACGGCTAGCACAGATACGCAGTATTTT

size: NA
J: TRBJ1-5
V: TRBV7-9
D: NA
CDR3: CASSLGPGSNQPQHF
DNA: TGTGCCAGCAGCTTAGGGCCGGGGTCCAATCAGCCCCAGCATTTT

size: NA
J: TRBJ1-2
V: TRBV14
D: TRBD1
CDR3: CASSTQGARGYTF
DNA: TGTGCCAGCAGTACTCAGGGGGCCCGAGGCTACACCTTC

size: NA
J: TRBJ1-1
V: TRBV27
D: NA
CDR3: CASSFGGNTEAFF
DNA: TGTGCCAGCAGTTTCGGCGGCAACACTGAAGCTTTCTTT

size: NA
J: TRBJ2-7
V: TRBV5-1
D: NA
CDR3: CASSSRTGVVEQYF
DNA: TGCGCCAGCAGCTCCCGTACGGGGGTGGTAGAGCAGTACTTC

size: NA
J: TRBJ2-1
V: TRBV7-2
D: TRBD2
CDR3: CASSLALTSGSYNEQFF
DNA: TGTGCCAGCAGCTTAGCCCTTACTAGCGGGTCCTACAATGAGCAGTTCTTC

size: NA
J: TRBJ1-1
V: TRBV19
D: NA
CDR3: CASSTGTEAFF
DNA: TGTGCCAGTAGTACGGGCACTGAAGCTTTCTTT

size: NA
J: TRBJ1-1
V: TRBV27
D: NA
CDR3: CASRPTGRDTEAFF
DNA: TGTGCCAGCAGACCCACAGGGCGGGACACTGAAGCTTTCTTT

size: NA
J: TRBJ2-1
V: TRBV2
D: TRBD2
CDR3: CASRGGGFNEQFF
DNA: TGTGCCAGCAGGGGCGGGGGGTTCAATGAGCAGTTCTTC

size: NA
J: TRBJ2-7
V: TRBV11-2
D: NA
CDR3: CASSLVGPGNEQYF
DNA: TGTGCCAGCAGCTTAGTAGGGCCAGGGAACGAGCAGTACTTC

size: NA
J: TRBJ2-4
V: TRBV5-1
D: NA
CDR3: CASSEGPRGKNIQYF
DNA: TGCGCCAGCAGCGAGGGTCCACGAGGCAAAAACATTCAGTACTTC

size: few
J: TRBJ1-1
V: TRBV15
D: NA
CDR3: CATSRAGSYTEAFF
DNA: TGTGCCACCAGCAGAGCCGGGAGCTACACTGAAGCTTTCTTT

size: NA
J: TRBJ2-7
V: TRBV20-1
D: NA
CDR3: CSASRGTGSYEQYF
DNA: TGCAGTGCTAGTCGGGGCACAGGGAGCTACGAGCAGTACTTC

size: once
J: TRBJ2-7
V: TRBV5-4
D: TRBD2
CDR3: CASSPSSGRLYEQYF
DNA: TGTGCCAGCAGTCCTTCTAGCGGGAGGCTCTACGAGCAGTACTTC

size: NA
J: TRBJ1-2
V: TRBV18
D: NA
CDR3: CASSPQYGYTF
DNA: TGTGCCAGCTCTCCCCAATATGGCTACACCTTC

size: NA
J: TRBJ2-4
V: TRBV2
D: NA
CDR3: CASSEALRVGRGNIQYF
DNA: TGTGCCAGCAGTGAAGCGCTTCGAGTAGGGAGGGGGAACATTCAGTACTTC

size: NA
J: TRBJ2-5
V: TRBV7-3
D: TRBD2
CDR3: CASSSTGSGRETQYF
DNA: TGTGCCAGCAGTTCTACCGGTAGCGGGCGAGAGACCCAGTACTTC

size: NA
J: TRBJ2-7
V: TRBV11-3
D: TRBD2
CDR3: CASSLDRLAGGRSYEQYF
DNA: TGTGCCAGCAGCTTAGATCGACTAGCGGGGGGGAGGTCCTACGAGCAGTACTTC

size: NA
J: TRBJ1-2
V: TRBV18
D: TRBD1
CDR3: CASSTVGTGGSGYTF
DNA: TGTGCCAGCTCAACGGTCGGGACAGGGGGTTCTGGCTACACCTTC

size: few
J: TRBJ1-1
V: TRBV2
D: NA
CDR3: CASGPGTRNTEAFF
DNA: TGTGCCAGCGGGCCCGGGACAAGGAACACTGAAGCTTTCTTT

size: NA
J: TRBJ2-7
V: TRBV23-1
D: TRBD2
CDR3: CASSHHSGRVPEQYF
DNA: TGCGCCAGCAGTCACCACAGCGGGAGGGTCCCCGAGCAGTACTTC

size: NA
J: TRBJ2-3
V: TRBV18
D: NA
CDR3: CASSRGTDTQYF
DNA: TGTGCCAGCTCAAGAGGTACAGATACGCAGTATTTT

size: many
J: TRBJ1-5
V: TRBV4-1
D: TRBD1
CDR3: CASSQPSQGANQPQHF
DNA: TGCGCCAGCAGCCAACCCTCACAGGGGGCGAATCAGCCCCAGCATTTT

size: NA
J: TRBJ1-2
V: TRBV6-5
D: TRBD1
CDR3: CASSWGQGDFYTF
DNA: TGTGCCAGCAGTTGGGGACAGGGAGATTTCTACACCTTC

size: NA
J: TRBJ2-2
V: TRBV30
D: NA
CDR3: CAWTPRGVSGELFF
DNA: TGTGCCTGGACCCCCAGGGGCGTATCCGGGGAGCTGTTTTTT

size: NA
J: TRBJ2-5
V: TRBV24-1
D: TRBD2
CDR3: CATSGGGGQETQYF
DNA: TGTGCCACCAGTGGGGGGGGAGGCCAAGAGACCCAGTACTTC

size: NA
J: TRBJ1-2
V: TRBV3-1/TRBV3-2
D: NA
CDR3: CASSHLGGGYTF
DNA: TGTGCCAGCAGCCACCTTGGAGGCGGCTACACCTTC

size: few
J: TRBJ1-2
V: TRBV18
D: NA
CDR3: CASSPNSAGGENGYTF
DNA: TGTGCCAGCTCACCAAACAGCGCGGGGGGCGAAAATGGCTACACCTTC

size: NA
J: TRBJ2-7
V: TRBV28
D: TRBD2
CDR3: CASSPLAAAREQYF
DNA: TGTGCCAGCAGCCCACTAGCGGCCGCTCGCGAGCAGTACTTC

size: NA
J: TRBJ2-3
V: TRBV7-6
D: NA
CDR3: CASSLGYGNYTDTQYF
DNA: TGTGCCAGCAGCTTAGGTTACGGAAACTACACAGATACGCAGTATTTT

size: NA
J: TRBJ2-5
V: TRBV7-9
D: NA
CDR3: CASSLVGLQQGETQYF
DNA: TGTGCCAGCAGCTTAGTGGGTCTTCAGCAGGGAGAGACCCAGTACTTC

size: NA
J: TRBJ1-1
V: TRBV18
D: TRBD1
CDR3: CASSPGGRGYTEAFF
DNA: TGTGCCAGCTCACCAGGCGGCAGGGGGTACACTGAAGCTTTCTTT

size: NA
J: TRBJ1-3
V: TRBV2
D: TRBD1
CDR3: CASSVGQALSGNTIYF
DNA: TGTGCCAGCAGTGTAGGACAGGCACTCTCTGGAAACACCATATATTTT

size: NA
J: TRBJ2-1
V: TRBV6-5
D: TRBD2
CDR3: CATRTSGGANEQFF
DNA: TGTGCCACCCGGACTAGCGGGGGGGCCAATGAGCAGTTCTTC